The entry below describes one TCR beta chain. This entry comes from a study of blood T cell repertoires in COVID-19. About the study: Some COVID-19 samples were acute and others convalescent; all came from the United States, Italy and Spain. T cells, B-cell-depleted T cells, or PBMCs supplied cDNA or gDNA.

In germline, CDR1 is KGHSH, CDR2 LQKENI. This CDR3 contains 15 residues. The V gene lost 3 bases and the J gene lost 4 bases, with 10 bases spanning the gap. Authors' processing steps: Amplified reference gene primers provided the basis for estimating nucleated cell counts. The table came from immunoSEQ multiplex PCR; TCRdb's copy has only in-frame clones and leaves some out. The V and J calls and the clone size are those of that table, but D and trimming were determined from the DNA. The profile shows a few hundred thousand clones, around 89% of them singletons. This receptor was identified in a man under 40 with acute or convalescent COVID-19. V gene TRBV18 combines with J gene TRBJ1-6; possible D gene TRBD1, 5 bases. What was sequenced was peripheral blood. The CDR3 DNA is TGTGCCAGCTCACCGCTACAGGAATATAATTCACCCCTCCACTTT. Its protein is CASSPLQEYNSPLHF.